Each of the 11 T cell receptor beta chains below was sequenced from the same sample in a study of cytomegalovirus exposure and HLA in healthy donors. Primers included in the PCR were 60 Vbeta and 13 Jbeta primers. The data were produced by immunoSEQ multiplex PCR, yet TCRdb's version contains in-frame clones alone and is incomplete. The sample yields about 160,000 clones, around 83% seen once. What was sequenced was PBMCs. The receptors originated from a man over 45 in good health and CMV-seropositive.

The chain joins TRBV2 to TRBJ2-7, with D tentatively TRBD1 (6 bases). The CDR3 spans 12 residues. Germline values: CDR1 SNHLY, CDR2 FYNNEI. V gave up 3 bases and J gave up 7 bases, with 10 bases separating them. The DNA of the CDR3 is TGTGCCAGCAGTGACAGGGGTGGTGAGCAGTACTTC. It encodes CASSDRGGEQYF.

The J gene is TRBJ2-5, the V gene TRBV7-9; D gene ambiguous. The J call is uncertain, as TRBJ2-7 better fits the DNA end. The CDR3 loop spans 12 amino acids. The germline CDR1 and CDR2 sequences are SEHNR and FQNEAQ (reference sequence). The CDR3 region is CASSQDSYEQYF. CDR3 nucleotide sequence: TGTGCCAGCAGTCAGGACTCCTACGAGCAGTACTTC.

The chain couples TRBV28 to TRBJ2-3; 9 nucleotides match TRBD2. This CDR3 region has 12 residues. Germline V gene sequence: CDR1 MDHEN, CDR2 SYDVKM. V lost 6 bases to trimming and J lost 8 bases; unmatched junction nucleotides: 3. The DNA of the CDR3 is TGTGCCAGCAGGGTACTAGCGGGTACGCAGTATTTT. Its translation is CASRVLAGTQYF.

The chain links TRBV18 to TRBJ2-2; 7 nucleotides align to TRBD2. The length of the CDR3 is 17 residues. The junction had 8 bases not matched to a gene; V was cut back by 0 bases and J by 4 bases. Germline CDR1 is KGHSH and CDR2 is LQKENI. The CDR3 nucleotides read TGTGCCAGCTCACCACCCAGGGTGACTAGCTTCACCGGGGAGCTGTTTTTT. Encoded protein: CASSPPRVTSFTGELFF. Complete variable domain (other parts from reference TRBV18 and TRBJ2-2): NAGVMQNPRHLVRRRGQEARLRCSPMKGHSHVYWYRQLPEEGLKFMVYLQKENIIDESGMPKERFSAEFPKEGPSILRIQQVVRGDSAAYFCASSPPRVTSFTGELFFGEGSRLTVL.

This clone was counted once. The chain couples TRBV6-5 to TRBJ2-3; 7 nucleotides line up with TRBD1. The CDR3 loop spans 14 amino acids. Per germline, CDR1 MNHEY and CDR2 SVGAGI. V dropped 5 bases and J dropped 12; count of bases not matched to a gene: 14. The CDR3, as DNA: TGTGCCAGCAGTACCACAAGGGGGCAGGTCGGACAGTATTTT. Residues: CASSTTRGQVGQYF.

The chain carries TRBV30 and TRBJ2-1; 7 positions match TRBD1. This CDR3 has 13 residues. In germline, CDR1 is GTSNPN, CDR2 SVGIG (reference sequence). J gave up 5 bases and V 3 bases, and 4 bases lay outside the gene matches. The CDR3, as DNA: TGTGCCTGGAGCACCGGGACAGACAATGAGCAGTTCTTC. Protein sequence: CAWSTGTDNEQFF.

The chain joins TRBV11-1 to TRBJ1-2; D remains ambiguous. Germline loops: CDR1 SGHAT, CDR2 FQDESV (reference sequence). V was pared by 1 base and J by 5 bases, with 5 bases between. The CDR3 runs 12 residues. CDR3 DNA: TGTGCCAGCAGCTTAGGGGCGTATGGCTACACCTTC. As protein: CASSLGAYGYTF.

A note on this clone: Distinct nucleotide sequences in the sample also encode this CDR3. The chain couples TRBV27 to TRBJ1-1; D may be TRBD1 (6 bases). The V gene lost 2 bases and the J gene lost 1 base, with 11 bases spanning the gap. This CDR3 is 15 amino acids long. Germline V CDR1 and CDR2: MNHEY, SMNVEV (reference sequence). CDR3 nucleotides: TGTGCCAGCAGTTTAAACAGGGAGAGGAACACTGAAGCTTTCTTT. Its translation is CASSLNRERNTEAFF.

About this clone: Other DNA sequences in this sample translate to the same CDR3. The J gene is TRBJ1-1, the V gene TRBV28; 7 bases line up with TRBD1. Germline trimming cut 4 bases from V and 5 bases from J; bases unmatched to any gene: 7. Germline V gene lookup returns CDR1 MDHEN and CDR2 SYDVKM. CDR3 length: 14 amino acids. CDR3 nucleotides: TGTGCCAGCAGTTCCGACAGGGCGCCAACTGAAGCTTTCTTT. Protein: CASSSDRAPTEAFF.

The genes are TRBV25-1 and TRBJ1-5; 9 nucleotides align to TRBD1. This CDR3 comprises 15 residues. Germline V gene sequence: CDR1 MGHDK, CDR2 SYGVNS. Trimming cost V 4 bases and J 3 bases; bases outside gene matches: 4. CDR3 bases: TGTGCCAGCAGTGCGGGACAGGGCTACAATCAGCCCCAGCATTTT. Translated, it gives CASSAGQGYNQPQHF.

The genes are TRBV10-1 and TRBJ2-1, with TRBD1 matching over 10 bases. CDR1 and CDR2 from the germline V gene are WNHNN and SYGVQD (reference sequence). V lost 0 bases to trimming and J lost 2 bases; unmatched junction nucleotides: 4. The CDR3 runs 17 residues. In nucleotides, the CDR3 is TGCGCCAGCAGTGAGTCCATAGGGACAGGGGCCTACAATGAGCAGTTCTTC. Translated: CASSESIGTGAYNEQFF.